The rows below give T cell receptor beta chains drawn from one sample of a study of cytomegalovirus exposure and HLA in healthy donors. TCRdb's copy holds only in-frame clones and misses some; the assay was immunoSEQ multiplex PCR. The data show 180,000 or so clones, under 80% seen once. The sample comprised PBMCs. The receptor set was obtained from a human donor in good health. CDR3s include the opening cysteine and the closing phenylalanine or tryptophan.

V gene	J gene	CDR3 length	CDR3 protein
TRBV9	TRBJ2-1	15	CASSVQQGSYNEQFF
TRBV5-8	TRBJ1-4	15	CASSRGTGSYEKLFF
TRBV30	TRBJ2-5	16	CAWSVLGGGLGETQYF
TRBV7-9	TRBJ2-6	19	CASSLEWGGQSSGANVLTF
TRBV6-1	TRBJ2-3	15	CASSVERGSTDTQYF
TRBV27	TRBJ1-3	15	CASSLDRTSGNTIYF
TRBV9	TRBJ2-1	15	CASSTTSGGAYEQFF
TRBV27	TRBJ1-6	13	CASADRGYSPLHF
TRBV5-6	TRBJ1-2	15	CASSLVQGYGYGYTF
TRBV7-6	TRBJ2-2	15	CASSLSGQLTGELFF